The 25 T cell receptor beta chains reported below all come from one sample, sequenced in a study of cytomegalovirus exposure and HLA in healthy donors. The PCR was carried out with 60 Vbeta primers and 13 Jbeta primers. Repertoires were generated with immunoSEQ multiplex PCR, while TCRdb's copy carries only in-frame clones and drops some. The table includes some 150,000 clones, roughly 80% detected once. Sequencing was done on a sample of PBMCs. These receptors originate from a man aged 25 to 40 in good health and CMV-seropositive.

This rearrangement joins TRBV6-1 to TRBJ2-2; TRBD1 matches 7 bases. CDR3 size: 15 residues. Germline V gene data show CDR1 as MNHNS and CDR2 as SASEGT. V was clipped by 7 bases and J by 1 base; unmatched bases: 6. CDR3 in amino acids: CASTPRTGNTGELFF. The CDR3 DNA follows: TGTGCCAGCACCCCGCGGACAGGGAACACCGGGGAGCTGTTTTTT.

The chain joins TRBV2 to TRBJ1-6; tentatively, D is TRBD1 (6 bases). The CDR3 covers 13 residues. Trimming left V 6 bases short and J 4 bases short, with 7 bases between. Germline V gene lookup returns CDR1 SNHLY and CDR2 FYNNEI. The CDR3 here is CASRTGYNSPLHF. The CDR3 bases are TGTGCCAGCAGGACAGGTTATAATTCACCCCTCCACTTT.

The chain carries TRBV5-1 and TRBJ1-4; perhaps TRBD1 as D (5 bases). Germline V gives CDR1 SGHRS, CDR2 YFSETQ. CDR3 length: 15 amino acids. Trimming shortened V by 0 bases and J by 12 bases, and 18 bases separated the two germline ends. The CDR3, as DNA: TGCGCCAGCAGCTTGGCCGTGGACACCCCCAGGGAACTGTTTTTT. Translation: CASSLAVDTPRELFF.

The CDR3 region is CASSPDVGLYGYTF. Here the CDR3 DNA reads TGTGCCAGCAGCCCAGACGTAGGACTCTATGGCTACACCTTC. The rearrangement uses TRBV28 and TRBJ1-2, with D unresolved. From germline, CDR1 is MDHEN and CDR2 SYDVKM. The V end lost 6 bases, the J end lost 4 bases, and 15 bases lay between the germline ends. The CDR3 loop spans 14 amino acids.

This chain's CDR3 is CASSEERGGTDTQYF. The CDR3, as DNA: TGTGCCAGCAGTGAAGAGCGGGGGGGCACAGATACGCAGTATTTT. This chain connects TRBV6-1 to TRBJ2-3; 9 bases fit TRBD2. Germline V gene lookup returns CDR1 MNHNS and CDR2 SASEGT. The CDR3 contains 15 residues. Trimming at V came to 1 base and at J to 1 base, leaving 0 bases not matched to a gene.

This chain uses TRBV5-1 with TRBJ2-5; 11 nucleotides match TRBD2. Germline V gene lookup returns CDR1 SGHRS and CDR2 YFSETQ. This CDR3 has 15 amino acids. J gave up 5 bases and V 4 bases, and 7 bases lay outside the gene matches. CDR3 coding DNA: TGCGCCAGCAGCCCACCACTAGCGGGGGAGGAGACCCAGTACTTC. The encoded protein is CASSPPLAGEETQYF.

The chain links TRBV2 to TRBJ2-1; D remains unclear. The CDR3 extends over 11 amino acids. Germline CDR1 SNHLY, CDR2 FYNNEI. V was shortened by 5 bases and J by 5 bases, with 4 bases between the two germline ends. CDR3 sequence: CASSRDNEQFF. DNA for the CDR3: TGTGCCAGCAGTCGGGACAATGAGCAGTTCTTC.

V usage is TRBV29-1 and J usage is TRBJ2-5; D not certain. The CDR3 totals 15 residues. With 0 bases removed from V and 3 bases from J, the gap between germline ends came to 14 bases. Per germline, CDR1 SQVTM and CDR2 ANQGSEA. The DNA of the CDR3 is TGCAGCGTTGAAGATCGCCAAAAAGGAGAAGAGACCCAGTACTTC. Protein sequence: CSVEDRQKGEETQYF.

V is TRBV2 and J is TRBJ2-7; D is ambiguous. Trimming pared 4 bases from V and 3 bases from J, leaving 4 bases between. Germline CDR1 reads SNHLY; CDR2 reads FYNNEI. The CDR3 is 11 residues long. CDR3: CASSGVYEQYF. CDR3 in DNA: TGTGCCAGCAGTGGAGTCTACGAGCAGTACTTC.

This clone was seen just once. The chain links TRBV9 to TRBJ1-6, with 8 positions matching TRBD1. This CDR3 contains 15 residues. CDR1 is SGDLS, CDR2 YYNGEE, per germline. V shed 0 bases, J shed 10 bases, and the junction held 6 bases outside the gene matches. This CDR3 reads CASSVGPGGESPLHF. CDR3 coding DNA: TGTGCCAGCAGCGTAGGTCCAGGGGGCGAGTCACCCCTCCACTTT.

This clone has just one count. The chain is built from TRBV4-1 and TRBJ2-1; no clear D gene. Trimming removed 5 bases at V and 5 bases at J, with 16 bases between. The CDR3 contains 15 residues. Germline lookup yields CDR1 MGHRA and CDR2 YSYEKL. The DNA of the CDR3 is TGCGCCAGCAGCGAAATTCGGTACCGTCACAATGAGCAGTTCTTC. It specifies CASSEIRYRHNEQFF.

In its sample, this clone was seen a few times. The chain links TRBV29-1 to TRBJ1-2; possible D gene TRBD1, 5 bases. Per the germline V gene, CDR1 is SQVTM and CDR2 is ANQGSEA. The CDR3 totals 9 residues. Deletions cut 3 bases from V and 11 bases from J, with 7 bases between. Here the CDR3 DNA reads TGCAGCGTTGACGGGGGGTACACCTTC. Its translation: CSVDGGYTF.

CDR3 sequence: CASGSRQGAPETQYF. The CDR3 region has the DNA TGTGCTAGTGGTTCCCGACAGGGGGCCCCAGAGACCCAGTACTTC. The chain joins TRBV12-5 to TRBJ2-5; 10 bases match TRBD1. The CDR3 has 15 amino acids. Trimming removed 4 bases from V and 4 bases from J; junction bases left unmatched: 6. The germline V gene encodes CDR1 LGHNT and CDR2 FRNRAP.

In its sample, this clone was seen a few times. The chain uses TRBV29-1 and TRBJ2-1; 8 bases agree with TRBD2. The CDR3 is made up of 15 amino acids. Looked up from germline, CDR1 is SQVTM and CDR2 is ANQGSEA. V was clipped by 4 bases and J by 0 bases; unmatched bases: 5. CDR3 sequence: CSVGGGLSSYNEQFF. CDR3 DNA: TGCAGCGTTGGCGGGGGGCTGAGCTCCTACAATGAGCAGTTCTTC.

This clone was seen a single time. The chain links TRBV2 to TRBJ2-3; the D is unclear. V was cut by 4 bases and J by 7 bases, with 9 bases left in between. The length of the CDR3 is 12 residues. Germline lookup yields CDR1 SNHLY and CDR2 FYNNEI. The CDR3 region is CASSGGSNTQYF. The CDR3, as DNA: TGTGCCAGCAGTGGCGGCAGCAATACGCAGTATTTT.

This chain links TRBV30 with TRBJ1-2; 12 bases fit TRBD1. The length of the CDR3 is 14 residues. CDR1 and CDR2 from the germline V gene are GTSNPN and SVGIG (reference sequence). V shed 2 bases, J shed 5 bases, and the junction held 3 bases outside the gene matches. The CDR3 here is CAWSPGQGAYGYTF. The CDR3, as DNA: TGTGCCTGGAGTCCGGGACAGGGGGCATATGGCTACACCTTC. Based on the CDR3 plus reference TRBV30 and TRBJ1-2, the full variable domain is SQTIHQWPATLVQPVGSPLSLECTVEGTSNPNLYWYRQAAGRGLQLLFYSVGIGQISSEVPQNLSASRPQDRQFILSSKKLLLSDSGFYLCAWSPGQGAYGYTFGSGTRLTVV.

The V and J genes are TRBV11-2 and TRBJ2-3, with D tentatively TRBD2 (7 bases). V lost 7 bases to trimming and J lost 8 bases, with 25 bases between them. In germline, CDR1 is SGHAT, CDR2 FQNNGV. This CDR3 is 16 amino acids long. The CDR3 reads CASTLVSGGVGGTQYF. The CDR3 nucleotides are TGTGCCAGCACCCTGGTCTCGGGGGGCGTGGGAGGTACGCAGTATTTT.

This chain joins TRBV11-2 and TRBJ2-1; D is unresolved. This CDR3 contains 14 residues. V was pared by 10 bases and J by 3 bases, with 16 bases between. Germline V gene sequence: CDR1 SGHAT, CDR2 FQNNGV. The CDR3 region is CATSARSDYNEQFF. As DNA, the CDR3 is TGTGCCACCAGTGCTCGGAGCGACTACAATGAGCAGTTCTTC.

The V and J genes are TRBV19 and TRBJ2-7, with D perhaps TRBD1 (5 bases). Between the trimmed V and J ends, which lost 4 bases and 2 bases, there was a span of 9 bases. Germline assignment: CDR1 LNHDA and CDR2 SQIVND (reference sequence). This CDR3 comprises 13 residues. CDR3 DNA sequence: TGTGCCAGTAGTAATGGGGCCCCCTACGAGCAGTACTTC. Protein sequence: CASSNGAPYEQYF.

This clone was counted once. The V and J genes are TRBV28 and TRBJ1-5; tentatively, D is TRBD1 (5 bases). This CDR3 comprises 18 residues. With 2 bases removed from V and 5 bases from J, the gap between germline ends came to 22 bases. Per germline, CDR1 MDHEN and CDR2 SYDVKM. CDR3 loop: CASSLVAGILEHDQPQHF. The CDR3 bases are TGTGCCAGCAGTTTAGTCGCAGGGATTTTGGAGCACGATCAGCCCCAGCATTTT.

The chain carries TRBV5-1 and TRBJ2-6; weak D call: TRBD1 (6 bases). V shed 4 bases and J shed 4 bases, with 12 bases lying between them. Per germline, CDR1 SGHRS and CDR2 YFSETQ. This CDR3 region has 15 residues. This CDR3 reads CASSPGHRGANVLTF. In DNA, the CDR3 is TGCGCCAGCAGCCCGGGACATAGAGGGGCCAACGTCCTGACTTTC.

This clone has a handful of counts. V gene TRBV15 combines with J gene TRBJ1-5; a weak D match, TRBD1 (6 bases). Trimming pared 7 bases from V and 5 bases from J, leaving 15 bases between. CDR1 and CDR2 from the germline V gene are LNHNV and YYDKDF (reference sequence). The CDR3 extends over 14 amino acids. CDR3 protein: CATTKQGEDQPQHF. CDR3 DNA: TGTGCCACCACGAAACAGGGAGAAGATCAGCCCCAGCATTTT. The full variable domain, completed using reference TRBV15 and TRBJ1-5, is DAMVIQNPRYQVTQFGKPVTLSCSQTLNHNVMYWYQQKSSQAPKLLFHYYDKDFNNEADTPDNFQSRRPNTSFCFLDIRSPGLGDTAMYLCATTKQGEDQPQHFGDGTRLSIL.

This clone has just one count. The genes are TRBV20-1 and TRBJ2-3; D unclear. The germline V gene has CDR1 DFQATT and CDR2 SNEGSKA (reference sequence). Trimming pared 5 bases from V and 6 bases from J, leaving 9 bases between. The CDR3 is 11 residues long. This CDR3 is CSAFLRDTQYF. CDR3 coding DNA: TGCAGTGCTTTCTTACGGGATACGCAGTATTTT.

The CDR3 loop is CASGNSTEISNQPQHF. The DNA for the CDR3 is TGTGCTAGTGGTAACTCCACAGAGATTAGCAATCAGCCCCAGCATTTT. The chain joins TRBV12-5 to TRBJ1-5; the D is unclear. This CDR3 contains 16 residues. From germline, CDR1 is LGHNT and CDR2 FRNRAP. The V end was cut by 5 bases, the J end by 0 bases, with 14 bases between.

The CDR3 nucleotides read TGTGCCAGCAGTGAGGTTAGGGGGCAGCCCCAGCATTTT. Protein product: CASSEVRGQPQHF. The rearrangement joins TRBV6-1 to TRBJ1-5; D is perhaps TRBD1 (6 bases). This CDR3 has 13 residues. Per the germline V gene, CDR1 is MNHNS and CDR2 is SASEGT. V lost 3 bases and J 7 bases, leaving 10 bases between the germline ends.